These 15 T cell receptor beta chains were all obtained from the same sample, sequenced in a study of response to subunit inactivated influenza vaccine. TCRdb re-derived calls from the RT-PCR reads in MiXCR, one entry per CDR3 protein. The sample consists of 800,000 to 1,000,000 distinct CDR3 sequences, over 20% of them appearing once. The specimen was PBMCs from blood, collected roughly 5 days after vaccination. All receptors come from a man in his forties or fifties who received an inactivated influenza vaccine.

This clonotype was detected ten times or more. The chain joins TRBV24-1 to TRBJ2-3, with a tentative D call TRBD1 (5 bases). The V end lost 5 bases, the J end lost 6 bases, and 8 bases lay between the germline ends. The CDR3 has 12 residues. In germline, CDR1 is KGHDR, CDR2 SFDVKD. The CDR3 region has the DNA TGTGCCACCAGTGGGGGCCTGGATACGCAGTATTTT. This sequence encodes CATSGGLDTQYF.

The chain carries TRBV7-2 and TRBJ1-2; D not resolved. The germline V gene has CDR1 SGHTA and CDR2 FQGNSA. CDR3 length: 13 amino acids. With 3 bases removed from V and 3 bases from J, the gap between germline ends came to 8 bases. The CDR3 is CASSFGSYYGYTF. CDR3 sequence (DNA): TGTGCCAGCAGCTTTGGGTCTTACTATGGCTACACCTTC.

The rearrangement links TRBV25-1 to TRBJ2-3; maybe TRBD1 (6 bases). This CDR3 comprises 13 residues. Germline V gene lookup returns CDR1 MGHDK and CDR2 SYGVNS. The germline V and J ends were trimmed by 4 bases and 5 bases, with 10 bases remaining between them. In DNA, the CDR3 is TGTGCCAGCAGTGGGGGGCTAAAAGATACGCAGTATTTT. The encoded protein is CASSGGLKDTQYF.

This rearrangement joins TRBV24-1 to TRBJ1-2; 11 bases agree with TRBD1. The CDR3 is made up of 15 amino acids. Germline CDR1 KGHDR, CDR2 SFDVKD. The J segment lost 4 bases and the V segment lost 4 bases, leaving 4 bases of the junction unmatched. The CDR3 sequence is CATSEPGQGVYGYTF. In DNA form, the CDR3 reads TGTGCCACCAGTGAGCCGGGACAGGGGGTCTATGGCTACACCTTC.

This chain links TRBV28 with TRBJ2-6; TRBD1 is a possible D gene (5 bases). The CDR3 sequence is 15 residues long. The germline V gene encodes CDR1 MDHEN and CDR2 SYDVKM. V was cut by 3 bases and J by 3 bases, with 9 bases left in between. CDR3 in amino acids: CASSLRQYGANVLTF. The CDR3 region has the DNA TGTGCCAGCAGTTTGAGACAGTATGGGGCCAACGTCCTGACTTTC. Based on the CDR3 plus reference TRBV28 and TRBJ2-6, the full variable domain is DVKVTQSSRYLVKRTGEKVFLECVQDMDHENMFWYRQDPGLGLRLIYFSYDVKMKEKGDIPEGYSVSREKKERFSLILESASTNQTSMYLCASSLRQYGANVLTFGAGSRLTVL.

This clonotype was found a few times. The V call is TRBV7-8, the J call TRBJ2-5; 10 bases align to TRBD1. Unmatched junction bases numbered 2, after V lost 0 bases and J lost 4 bases. Germline V lookup: CDR1 SGHVS, CDR2 FQNEAQ. CDR3 length: 15 amino acids. CDR3 coding DNA: TGTGCCAGCAGCTTAGCCGACAGGGGGCCAGAGACCCAGTACTTC. This gives the protein CASSLADRGPETQYF. Supplemented by reference TRBV7-8 and TRBJ2-5, the full variable domain reads GAGVSQSPRYKVAKRGQDVALRCDPISGHVSLFWYQQALGQGPEFLTYFQNEAQLDKSGLPSDRFFAERPEGSVSTLKIQRTQQEDSAVYLCASSLADRGPETQYFGPGTRLLVL.

The gene calls are TRBV20-1 and TRBJ2-7; 12 bases align to TRBD2. V dropped 6 bases and J dropped 3; count of bases not matched to a gene: 6. There are 14 residues in the CDR3. Germline V gene data show CDR1 as DFQATT and CDR2 as SNEGSKA (reference sequence). Written as DNA, the CDR3 is TGCAGTGCGTCGACTAGCGGGGGATTCTACGAGCAGTACTTC. Translating gives CSASTSGGFYEQYF.

V and J are TRBV12-3 or TRBV12-4 and TRBJ1-5, with D maybe TRBD1 (5 bases). This CDR3 has 15 residues. Trimming cost V 6 bases and J 5 bases, with 17 bases left between them. The DNA for the CDR3 is TGTGCCAGCAGAACGGGGCAGTGGGGCGATCAGCCCCAGCATTTT. Translation: CASRTGQWGDQPQHF.

The chain combines TRBV25-1 with TRBJ2-3; 9 positions match TRBD2. Trimming removed 7 bases from V and 6 bases from J; junction bases left unmatched: 8. The CDR3 is made up of 14 amino acids. Germline assignment: CDR1 MGHDK and CDR2 SYGVNS. CDR3: CASMWGRGGDTQYF. CDR3 nucleotide sequence: TGTGCCAGCATGTGGGGGCGGGGGGGCGATACGCAGTATTTT.

The CDR3 bases are TGTGCCAGCAGTGATCAGGGTTTCAACTATGGCTACACCTTC. Translation gives CASSDQGFNYGYTF. V usage is TRBV27 and J usage is TRBJ1-2, with D perhaps matching TRBD1 (5 bases). Germline V CDR1 and CDR2: MNHEY, SMNVEV (reference sequence). The CDR3 sequence is 14 residues long. V was shortened by 5 bases and J by 2 bases, with 12 bases between the two germline ends.

This clonotype was detected only a few times. The rearrangement joins TRBV6-5 to TRBJ1-1; weak D call: TRBD1 (6 bases). Per germline, CDR1 MNHEY and CDR2 SVGAGI. The CDR3 consists of 14 residues. V gave up 0 bases and J gave up 3 bases, with 8 bases separating them. This CDR3 reads CASSYSDRHTEAFF. DNA of the CDR3: TGTGCCAGCAGTTACTCGGACAGACACACTGAAGCTTTCTTT.

The rearrangement links TRBV12-3 or TRBV12-4 to TRBJ1-1; tentatively, D is TRBD1 (6 bases). Trimming removed 6 bases from V and 1 base from J, with 15 bases in between. The CDR3 spans 15 residues. In nucleotides, the CDR3 is TGTGCCAGCAGCCCGCCGGGACACTGGAACACTGAAGCTTTCTTT. Translated: CASSPPGHWNTEAFF.

CDR3 region: CASSAIRGQGYEQFF. The DNA for the CDR3 is TGTGCCAGCAGTGCAATCCGGGGACAGGGTTATGAGCAGTTCTTC. The gene calls are TRBV25-1 and TRBJ2-1, with 9 bases aligning to TRBD1. This CDR3 has 15 amino acids. Per germline, CDR1 MGHDK and CDR2 SYGVNS. The V segment lost 4 bases and the J segment 8 bases; nucleotides outside the gene matches: 9.

This clonotype has a handful of counts. The chain links TRBV4-3 to TRBJ2-6; D possibly uses TRBD1 or TRBD2 (5 bases each). The CDR3 loop spans 17 amino acids. CDR1 is LGHNA, CDR2 YSLEER, per germline. V lost 1 base, J lost 3 bases, and 13 bases lay in between. The CDR3 sequence: CASSQGWAGSGANVLTF. In nucleotides, the CDR3 is TGCGCCAGCAGCCAAGGATGGGCAGGGAGTGGGGCCAACGTCCTGACTTTC.

This chain connects TRBV25-1 to TRBJ2-1; D ambiguous. The ends were cut back, 6 bases at V and 4 bases at J, with 13 bases in the middle. From germline, CDR1 is MGHDK and CDR2 SYGVNS. The length of the CDR3 is 14 residues. The DNA for the CDR3 is TGTGCCAGCAGATTGGGTGACGTTTACAATGAGCAGTTCTTC. Translation gives CASRLGDVYNEQFF.